The sequence of this TCR beta chain was determined in a study of Tregs in tolerant kidney transplant recipients (dated by TCRdb to the late 2010s). Broadly, across the study: The study used TCRbeta sequencing to identify donor-specific regulatory T cells before combined kidney and bone marrow transplantation, then tracked those cells after transplant. What the study reported, not specific to this receptor: For some patients the PCR primers changed over time, which made it impossible to compare the samples from those patients at the nucleotide level. Expanding Tregs with activated donor B cells appeared to identify the most biologically relevant and donor-specific TCRbeta repertoire. Biological reproducibility was not directly addressed, though technical replication error appeared minimal. In tolerant patients, donor-specific Tregs expanded more than Tregs overall, which suggests antigen-driven rather than nonspecific expansion. Because the study included only a small number of patients, the results must be confirmed in larger populations and under other immunosuppression protocols.

V loses 4 bases, J loses 6 bases, and the germline ends lie 13 bases apart. CDR1 and CDR2 are read off the germline V gene as SGHVS and FNYEAQ. The CDR3 sequence holds 13 residues, the cysteine and phenylalanine included. Of the CDR3's DNA, 30 bases were read; they are in frame from base 1. For TCRbeta CDR3 sequencing, genomic DNA from the sorted cells was extracted using the QIAGEN DNeasy Blood and Tissue Kit. Through immunoSEQ, high-throughput TCRbeta CDR3 sequencing was done commercially, including PCR amplification with internal controls and bias correction. Per the authors' processing: Unique productive TCRbeta sequences were defined by CDR3 nucleotide sequence where primers matched, and otherwise by CDR3 amino acid sequence together with Vbeta and Jbeta genes. To correct for sorting error, sequences found in more than one sorted population at a frequency ratio of 2:1 or less were discarded, and the remaining shared sequences were assigned to the population with the higher frequency. A sequence was defined as donor-reactive if the sequence was expanded at least 5-fold in CFSE-low cells compared with unstimulated cells and had a frequency of at least 0.01% in CFSE-low cells. Jensen-Shannon divergence, calculated on the top 100 TCRbeta sequences ranked by frequency, was used to quantify repertoire divergence. For samples with multiple sequencing runs, sorting error was corrected separately for each run before the runs were pooled. This is the immuneACCESS table as TCRdb keeps it, with only in-frame sequences that have V and J called. A part of the clones is gone; compared with another copy, unresolved V genes explain less than half, and the rest is unexplained. The V and J calls and clone size are taken from that table; D and trimming were inferred from the DNA. This sample's clone table shows 9,000 to 13,000 clones. Of the sample, 25% to 30% falls within the top ten clones.

The transplants used related donors along with nonmyeloablative bone marrow transplantation, and in the human trials mixed chimerism was transient. Thawed PBMCs were FACS-sorted into unstimulated Tregs (CD4+CD25+CD127-), CD4+ non-Tregs (CD4+CD25-), CD4 cells and CD8 cells. The patients were a few recipients of combined kidney and bone marrow transplants from the ITN036ST trial, and samples were available only for these trial subjects. Healthy control blood was processed by Ficoll density gradient to PBMCs and cryopreserved; patient PBMCs were collected before and after transplant. A remark on this clone: Its cognate antigen has yet to be identified. The read comes to an end 3 residues before the CDR3 does, leaving the germline J gene to fill in the end.

The receptor was isolated from a human patient who received a combined kidney and bone marrow transplant. Following a transplant, some T lymphocytes may have been derived from the graft donor. The chain was built from TRBV7-6 and TRBJ2-7; TRBD2 is a possible D gene, resting on 6 matching bases. The starting material was CD8+ T cells from blood (PBMCs), obtained 24 months after the transplant. Partial CDR3 DNA: TGTGCCAGCAGCTCGACTAGTTACTCCGAG. Its amino acids are CASSSTSYSE. The complete CDR3 sequence is CASSSTSYSEQYF.